This T cell receptor beta chain was captured by sequencing in a study of blood T cell repertoires in COVID-19 (dated by TCRdb to the early 2020s). At the level of the whole study: Samples covering the acute and convalescent phases of COVID-19 were provided by collaborators in the United States, Italy and Spain. The samples were drawn from two sources: the first 160 participants of the ongoing ImmuneRACE study, and 1,200 or so subjects contributed by 6 global collaborators. The material from the prospective study consisted of cDNA or gDNA derived from T cells, B-cell-depleted T cells, or PBMCs. Nearly every sample came with metadata listing a de-identified subject ID, COVID-19 status, age in years and sex. A freely available public database, intended as a resource for researchers studying the immune response to SARS-CoV-2, is where the repertoires were released. Where available, HLA class I and class II types were obtained from metadata supplied by the sample provider rather than from assay-based typing. Subjects who had been exposed to COVID-19, were actively infected with it, or had recovered from it provided the deeply sampled blood TCRbeta repertoires that made up the dataset. The full study reports these points: The amount of clinical and demographic metadata varied by source and participant and was provided uncurated.

The germline V end is reduced by 0 bases and the J end by 13 bases; junction bases left unmatched: 6. The germline V gene yields LGHNA for CDR1 and YNFKEQ for CDR2. The CDR3 has 12 amino acids, counting the end cysteine and phenylalanine. The DNA shown is the 36-base CDR3, in frame from base 1. The immunoSEQ Assay, a bias-controlled multiplex PCR, was used to amplify TCRbeta CDR3 regions from genomic DNA. The published analysis was carried out like this. The number of nucleated cells in each sample was estimated by amplification of reference gene primers within the assay. To quantify the absolute abundance of each unique TCRbeta CDR3 rearrangement, sequence reads were collapsed and filtered. For each sample, productive Simpson clonality was calculated as the square root of Simpson's diversity index across productive rearrangements. TCRdb's version of the immuneACCESS table is confined to in-frame rearrangements and falls short of the full clone set. An unresolved V gene accounts for under half of the shortfall where checked; the remainder is of unknown origin. The V and J calls and the clone size are those of that table, but D and trimming were determined from the DNA. For this sample the table gives some 53,000 clones, of which 90% were detected only once. Around 3.1% of the sample comes from the top ten.

Whole blood was collected in K2EDTA tubes by collaborating institutions according to the institutions' own protocols. Collaborator samples were shipped for TCRbeta analysis as frozen whole blood, isolated PBMCs, or DNA extracted from either sample type. On this clone itself: Its specific antigen is unknown. Within one base of it there is no much larger clone, and no base qualities were kept.

In this chain, TRBV4-2 is recombined with TRBJ2-7, and TRBD2 aligns with 7 junction nucleotides. The clonotype was recovered from a human donor in a cohort sampled during active COVID-19. The sequenced material came from peripheral blood. The CDR3 reads as follows: CASSQDSAGPYF. The DNA reads TGTGCCAGCAGCCAAGATTCAGCGGGACCTTACTTC.